The rows below give T cell receptor beta chains drawn from one sample of a study of shared clonotypes between healthy human individuals. Assay: immunoSEQ multiplex PCR; the TCRdb copy retains only in-frame clones and omits some. There are about 2.2 million clones in the sample; approximately 92% occur only once, and around 1.7% lies in the top ten. The sample consisted of naive CD8+ T cells from PBMCs. The receptors stem from a man younger than 30 in good health. Some clones in this sample may be carry-over from other donors' samples. The CDR3 runs from the conserved cysteine through the conserved F or W. D genes are given only for firm matches. The size field is filled for only some rows; it gives once, few, many or a size class.

CDR3aa: CASSLKGARGYTF; CDR3nt: TGTGCCAGCAGTTTAAAGGGGGCGCGCGGCTACACCTTC; v_gene: TRBV27; abundance: .; j_gene: TRBJ1-2; d_gene: TRBD1
CDR3aa: CASSLVPVSGTDTQYF; CDR3nt: TGTGCCAGCAGTTTAGTCCCGGTTTCGGGCACAGATACGCAGTATTTT; v_gene: TRBV27; abundance: .; j_gene: TRBJ2-3; d_gene: .
CDR3aa: CASSLYRGVPLNTEAFF; CDR3nt: TGTGCCAGCAGTTTGTATCGTGGAGTGCCCCTGAACACTGAAGCTTTCTTT; v_gene: TRBV28; abundance: .; j_gene: TRBJ1-1; d_gene: .
CDR3aa: CAISESGLAGAYEQYF; CDR3nt: TGTGCCATCAGTGAGTCCGGACTAGCGGGGGCCTACGAGCAGTACTTC; v_gene: TRBV10-3; abundance: .; j_gene: TRBJ2-7; d_gene: TRBD2
CDR3aa: CAILAGTEAFF; CDR3nt: TGTGCCATCCTGGCGGGCACTGAAGCTTTCTTT; v_gene: TRBV7-9; abundance: few; j_gene: TRBJ1-1; d_gene: .
CDR3aa: CAISESLGPTIYF; CDR3nt: TGTGCCATCAGTGAGTCCCTGGGTCCCACCATATATTTT; v_gene: TRBV10-3; abundance: .; j_gene: TRBJ1-3; d_gene: .
CDR3aa: CASIINYEQYF; CDR3nt: TGTGCCAGCATCATAAACTACGAGCAGTACTTC; v_gene: TRBV7-8; abundance: .; j_gene: TRBJ2-7; d_gene: .
CDR3aa: CASSPGGFYTEAFF; CDR3nt: TGTGCCAGCAGCCCCGGAGGATTTTACACTGAAGCTTTCTTT; v_gene: TRBV7-9; abundance: .; j_gene: TRBJ1-1; d_gene: .
CDR3aa: CASRTKYNEQFF; CDR3nt: TGTGCCAGCAGAACTAAATACAATGAGCAGTTCTTC; v_gene: TRBV6-5; abundance: .; j_gene: TRBJ2-1; d_gene: .
CDR3aa: CASNRPAGLNQPQHF; CDR3nt: TGTGCCAGCAACCGCCCGGCAGGGCTGAATCAGCCCCAGCATTTT; v_gene: TRBV27; abundance: .; j_gene: TRBJ1-5; d_gene: .
CDR3aa: CASGVGTEAFF; CDR3nt: TGTGCCAGCGGGGTGGGGACTGAAGCTTTCTTT; v_gene: TRBV19; abundance: .; j_gene: TRBJ1-1; d_gene: .
CDR3aa: CSARQLYYGYTF; CDR3nt: TGCAGCGCACGACAGCTGTACTATGGCTACACCTTC; v_gene: TRBV29-1; abundance: .; j_gene: TRBJ1-2; d_gene: .
CDR3aa: CASSLAGGLAAFNEQFF; CDR3nt: TGCGCCAGCAGCTTGGCCGGAGGACTAGCGGCTTTCAATGAGCAGTTCTTC; v_gene: TRBV5-1; abundance: .; j_gene: TRBJ2-1; d_gene: TRBD2
CDR3aa: CASSFWDTRTGELFF; CDR3nt: TGTGCCAGCAGTTTCTGGGACACCCGAACCGGGGAGCTGTTTTTT; v_gene: TRBV27; abundance: .; j_gene: TRBJ2-2; d_gene: .
CDR3aa: CASSPRDISYEQYF; CDR3nt: TGTGCCAGCAGCCCCCGGGACATCTCCTACGAGCAGTACTTC; v_gene: TRBV7-9; abundance: .; j_gene: TRBJ2-7; d_gene: .
CDR3aa: CASSQLMGNQPQHF; CDR3nt: TGCGCCAGCAGCCAATTGATGGGCAATCAGCCCCAGCATTTT; v_gene: TRBV4-1; abundance: once; j_gene: TRBJ1-5; d_gene: .